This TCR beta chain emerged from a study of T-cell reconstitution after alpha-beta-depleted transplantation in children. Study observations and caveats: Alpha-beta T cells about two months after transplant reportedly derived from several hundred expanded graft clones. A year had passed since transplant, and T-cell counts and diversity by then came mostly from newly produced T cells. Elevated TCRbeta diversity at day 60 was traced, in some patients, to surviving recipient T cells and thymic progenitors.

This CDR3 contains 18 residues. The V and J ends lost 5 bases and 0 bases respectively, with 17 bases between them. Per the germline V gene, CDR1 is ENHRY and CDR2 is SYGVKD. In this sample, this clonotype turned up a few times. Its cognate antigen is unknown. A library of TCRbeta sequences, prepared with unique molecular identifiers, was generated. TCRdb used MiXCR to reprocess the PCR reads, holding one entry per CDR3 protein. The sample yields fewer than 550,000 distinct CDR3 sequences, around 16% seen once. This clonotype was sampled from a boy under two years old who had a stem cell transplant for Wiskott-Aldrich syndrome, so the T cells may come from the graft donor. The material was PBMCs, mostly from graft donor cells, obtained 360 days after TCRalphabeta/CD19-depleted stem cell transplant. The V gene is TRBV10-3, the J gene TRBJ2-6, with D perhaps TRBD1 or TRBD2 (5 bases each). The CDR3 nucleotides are TGTGCCATCAGTCCCAGTGGGGGAAGGGTCTCTGGGGCCAACGTCCTGACTTTC. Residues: CAISPSGGRVSGANVLTF.